This passage covers 18 T cell receptor beta chains from one sample sequenced in a study of T cell clonality in common variable immunodeficiency. The table came from immunoSEQ multiplex PCR; TCRdb's copy has only in-frame clones and leaves some out. Altogether about 34,000 clones were found in the sample, and no singletons occur. Study results and limitations: Common variable immunodeficiency TCR beta sequences reportedly had fewer deletions and N-nucleotide insertions.

These TCRs are of unknown antigen specificity. The sample comprised peripheral blood mononuclear cells. The receptors here all came from a human donor with common variable immunodeficiency.

With regard to this clone: The sequence runs out 3 residues before the end of the CDR3; the remainder is reconstructed from the germline J gene. This sequence joins TRBV30 and TRBJ1-2, with a weak D call TRBD1 (5 bases). The CDR3 contains 14 residues. Germline V gene sequence: CDR1 GTSNPN, CDR2 SVGIG (reference sequence). V lost 2 bases and J 0 bases, leaving 10 bases between the germline ends. The sequenced part of the CDR3 DNA is TGTGCCTGGAGTTGGACATCATCTAACTATGGC. The encoded protein is CAWSWTSSNYG. The entire CDR3 reads CAWSWTSSNYGYTF.

This clone was counted many times. The read gets to within 3 residues of the CDR3 end, and the germline J gene fills in the rest. The chain is built from TRBV4-1 and TRBJ2-7, with D perhaps TRBD1 (5 bases). The CDR3 is made up of 16 amino acids. Looked up from germline, CDR1 is MGHRA and CDR2 is YSYEKL. V dropped 2 bases and J dropped 5 bases, with 19 bases sitting between them. The CDR3 DNA, read in part, is TGCGCCAGCAGCCAATTTGACAGTCTTCGGCGCGACGAG. This sequence encodes CASSQFDSLRRDE. The entire CDR3 protein reads CASSQFDSLRRDEQYF.

At least ten counts were recorded for this clone. The read terminates 3 residues ahead of where the CDR3 ends, so the germline J gene completes it. This chain connects TRBV2 to TRBJ1-1, with 8 positions matching TRBD1. The CDR3 contains 14 residues. Germline V gives CDR1 SNHLY, CDR2 FYNNEI. V was clipped by 8 bases and J by 0 bases; unmatched bases: 5. The part of the CDR3 DNA that was read is TGTGCCAGCGCCGGACAGGGAATGAACACTGAA. It yields the protein CASAGQGMNTE. The whole CDR3 sequence reads CASAGQGMNTEAFF.

About this clone itself: The sequenced fragment ends 3 residues before the CDR3 boundary, so the rest is inferred from the germline J gene. The chain carries TRBV18 and TRBJ2-4, with 12 nucleotides matching TRBD1. V shed 3 bases and J 3 bases; nucleotides not matched to a gene: 3. The germline CDR1 and CDR2 sequences are KGHSH and LQKENI. There are 16 residues in the CDR3. The CDR3 DNA, read in part, is TGTGCCAGCTCACCGGGACAGGGGGCGGACAAAAACATT. The encoded protein is CASSPGQGADKNI. In full, the CDR3 reads CASSPGQGADKNIQYF.

About this clone: The observed sequence ends 3 residues before the CDR3 terminus, with the missing tail filled in from the germline J gene. V usage is TRBV18 and J usage is TRBJ2-6; D not resolved. Per germline, CDR1 KGHSH and CDR2 LQKENI. V was cut by 6 bases and J by 0 bases, with 12 bases left in between. This CDR3 has 16 amino acids. CDR3 region: CASSGPGGSGANVLTF. The sequenced CDR3 bases are TGTGCCAGCTCGGGTCCGGGTGGCTCTGGGGCCAACGTC. Filled out from reference TRBV18 and TRBJ2-6, the complete variable domain reads NAGVMQNPRHLVRRRGQEARLRCSPMKGHSHVYWYRQLPEEGLKFMVYLQKENIIDESGMPKERFSAEFPKEGPSILRIQQVVRGDSAAYFCASSGPGGSGANVLTFGAGSRLTVL.

On this clone itself: The read stops 3 residues short of the end of the CDR3; the missing end is completed from the germline J gene. This chain connects TRBV20-1 to TRBJ1-3; D unclear. Germline CDR1 and CDR2: DFQATT and SNEGSKA (reference sequence). Trimming shortened V by 0 bases and J by 2 bases, and 5 bases separated the two germline ends. The CDR3 sequence is 13 residues long. CDR3: CSAREGTGNTIYF. Partial CDR3 DNA: TGCAGTGCTAGAGAGGGCACTGGAAACACC.

This clone was counted between two and nine times. The read is 3 residues too short to cover the CDR3 end, so that end is filled in from the germline J gene. The chain carries TRBV7-2 and TRBJ2-5; 7 bases are shared with TRBD1. Trimming took 1 base from V and 5 from J; bases not matched to a gene: 4. The CDR3 length is 14 residues. Germline V gene data show CDR1 as SGHTA and CDR2 as FQGNSA. The CDR3 loop reads CASSLVRGPETQYF. The part of the CDR3 DNA that was read is TGTGCCAGCAGCTTAGTGAGGGGGCCGGAGACC. The variable domain in full, with the rest retrieved from reference TRBV7-2 and TRBJ2-5, is GAGVSQSPSNKVTEKGKDVELRCDPISGHTALYWYRQSLGQGLEFLIYFQGNSAPDKSGLPSDRFSAERTGGSVSTLTIQRTQQEDSAVYLCASSLVRGPETQYFGPGTRLLVL.

This clone turned up a few times. The CDR3 end lies 3 residues beyond the end of the read and is filled in from the germline J gene. The V gene is TRBV5-1, the J gene TRBJ1-2, with D perhaps TRBD1 (5 bases). The germline V gene encodes CDR1 SGHRS and CDR2 YFSETQ. This CDR3 contains 13 residues. The sequenced CDR3 bases are TGCGCCAGCAGCTTGGTTGGCAGGGTGGAC. Amino acids: CASSLVGRVD. In full, the CDR3 is CASSLVGRVDYTF.

This clone was seen only a few times. The DNA ends 3 residues before the CDR3 does, and the rest of the CDR3 is filled in from the germline J gene. The chain employs TRBV7-9 and TRBJ2-5; 7 bases line up with TRBD1. The CDR3 runs 15 residues. Germline CDR1 reads SEHNR; CDR2 reads FQNEAQ (reference sequence). V lost 4 bases, J lost 1 base, and 6 bases stayed unmatched. The CDR3 DNA, read in part, is TGTGCCAGCAGCTCCTGGGGACAGAGCCAAGAGACC. This encodes CASSSWGQSQET. The whole CDR3 sequence is CASSSWGQSQETQYF.

CDR3 residues: CASSPPGTPNTEAFF. CDR3 DNA, as far as it was read: TGTGCCAGCTCACCACCCGGGACTCCGAACACTGAA. This chain uses TRBV18 with TRBJ1-1; weak D call: TRBD1 (5 bases). The CDR3 is cut off 3 residues early in the read; its end comes from the germline J gene. Germline V lookup: CDR1 KGHSH, CDR2 LQKENI. Between the trimmed V and J ends, which lost 0 bases and 1 base, there was a span of 9 bases. The CDR3 is made up of 15 amino acids.

CDR3 residues: CASSLLSKWAVGELFF. The DNA read from the CDR3 is TGTGCCAGCAGCTTGCTATCAAAATGGGCCGTCGGGGAG. The genes are TRBV7-6 and TRBJ2-2; the D is unclear. Sequencing ends 3 residues short of the CDR3 end; the germline J gene provides the rest. The CDR3 runs to 16 residues. Germline V gives CDR1 SGHVS, CDR2 FNYEAQ. V was cut by 3 bases and J by 7 bases, with 18 bases left in between.

This clone was observed at least ten times. The read comes to an end 3 residues before the CDR3 does, leaving the germline J gene to fill in the end. V is TRBV12-3 or TRBV12-4 and J is TRBJ2-7; D is perhaps TRBD1 (6 bases). Trimming removed 6 bases from V and 0 bases from J, with 15 bases in between. CDR3 length: 15 residues. Incomplete CDR3 DNA: TGTGCCAGCAGGGATACAGGGTTTAGCTCCTACGAG. It codes for CASRDTGFSSYE. The entire CDR3 protein is CASRDTGFSSYEQYF.

There are many counts of this clone. The DNA ends 3 residues before the CDR3 does, and the rest of the CDR3 is filled in from the germline J gene. The V call is TRBV29-1, the J call TRBJ1-1; a weak D match, TRBD1 (6 bases). The CDR3 has 12 amino acids. In germline, CDR1 is SQVTM, CDR2 ANQGSEA. Trimming removed 6 bases from V and 4 bases from J, with 12 bases in between. The CDR3 spells CSVAGQSTEAFF. CDR3 bases read: TGCAGCGTGGCTGGACAGAGCACTGAA.

This clone was seen repeatedly, ten times or more. The read stops 3 residues short of the end of the CDR3; the missing end is completed from the germline J gene. The chain carries TRBV7-9 and TRBJ2-5; TRBD1 matches at 8 bases. CDR1 is SEHNR and CDR2 is FQNEAQ in the germline V gene (reference sequence). V was pared by 5 bases and J by 5 bases, with 1 base of the junction left unmatched. This CDR3 contains 12 residues. The CDR3 DNA, read in part, is TGTGCCAGCAGCCGGGACAGGGAGACC. Translated: CASSRDRET. The full-length CDR3 reads as CASSRDRETQYF.

This clone was observed a few times. The CDR3 extends 3 residues past the end of the read, so its final part is completed from the germline J gene. The chain couples TRBV30 to TRBJ2-7; the D gene is possibly TRBD1 (6 bases). The CDR3 totals 13 residues. CDR1 and CDR2 (germline): GTSNPN, SVGIG (reference sequence). Trimming cost V 3 bases and J 4 bases, with 13 bases left between them. Incomplete CDR3 DNA: TGTGCCTGGAGCCATGGACAGATGTACGAG. This gives the protein CAWSHGQMYE. In full, the CDR3 is CAWSHGQMYEQYF.

This clone was recorded many times. CDR3 DNA (partial): TGCAGCGTTTATCCACTAGCGGACGGGAGCTCCTACAATGAG. Translation: CSVYPLADGSSYNE. The whole CDR3 protein reads CSVYPLADGSSYNEQFF. V gene TRBV29-1 combines with J gene TRBJ2-1; 8 bases fit TRBD2. Read coverage stops 3 residues before the CDR3 terminus; the germline J gene supplies the remainder. J was trimmed by 0 bases and V by 5 bases; bases with no gene match: 12. The CDR3 runs 17 residues. Germline values: CDR1 SQVTM, CDR2 ANQGSEA.

This clone was seen at least ten times. With the read ending 3 residues before the CDR3 end, the germline J gene is used to fill in that end. The J gene is TRBJ2-1, the V gene TRBV12-3 or TRBV12-4; 16 bases map to TRBD2. The CDR3 has 16 amino acids. V lost 5 bases to trimming and J lost 8 bases; unmatched junction nucleotides: 6. CDR3 sequence: CASSPPGTSGGDEQFF. Incomplete CDR3 DNA: TGTGCCAGCAGTCCCCCCGGGACTAGCGGGGGGGATGAG.

This clone was counted ten times or more. The missing CDR3 end, 3 residues past where the read stops, is filled in from the germline J gene. This rearrangement joins TRBV10-3 to TRBJ2-3; 8 bases agree with TRBD1. This CDR3 has 12 residues. Per germline, CDR1 ENHRY and CDR2 SYGVKD. V gave up 11 bases and J gave up 8 bases; unmatched junction bases: 9. CDR3 amino acids: CAVGQATSTQYF. The DNA read from the CDR3 is TGTGCCGTGGGACAGGCGACAAGTACG.